A selection of T cell receptor beta chains follows, all from one sample in a study of cytomegalovirus exposure and HLA in healthy donors. Data came from immunoSEQ multiplex PCR; TCRdb stores just in-frame clones and leaves some out. The sample carries under 250,000 clones, 70% to 85% recorded once. What was sequenced was PBMCs. The origin of the receptors is a woman aged 25 to 39 in good health and CMV-seropositive. The conserved cysteine and the conserved F or W are not part of the CDR3 here. Each record gives: V gene, CDR3 protein.

v_call: TRBV4-3; cdr3_aa: ASSLSQRQSDTQY
v_call: TRBV6-5; cdr3_aa: ASSYFSDTNYGYT
v_call: TRBV4-3; cdr3_aa: ASSQGTGDTDTQY
v_call: TRBV7-6; cdr3_aa: ASSLAAGTGPGTEAF
v_call: TRBV30; cdr3_aa: AWISLNTEAF
v_call: TRBV7-2; cdr3_aa: ASSLVWASSRETQY
v_call: TRBV21-1; cdr3_aa: ASSLGRGGDNQPQH
v_call: TRBV9; cdr3_aa: ASSATSSRTDTQY
v_call: TRBV29-1; cdr3_aa: SPRRAGTEAF
v_call: TRBV9; cdr3_aa: ASSFGTPPGDTQY
v_call: TRBV18; cdr3_aa: ASSLIQGNTEAF
v_call: TRBV6-5; cdr3_aa: ASRIASGSYNEQF
v_call: TRBV2; cdr3_aa: ASSVGGDYGYT
v_call: TRBV6-5; cdr3_aa: ASSYTSGYNEQF
v_call: TRBV7-9; cdr3_aa: ASSLGQGRAEAF
v_call: TRBV7-9; cdr3_aa: ASSHLPGQNYGYT
v_call: TRBV29-1; cdr3_aa: SVEEPQGSVNGYT
v_call: TRBV6-1; cdr3_aa: ASSGWTSGSYEQY
v_call: TRBV5-4; cdr3_aa: ASSPRGQSGANVLT
v_call: TRBV27; cdr3_aa: ASSLSYRDEQY
v_call: TRBV14; cdr3_aa: ASSPWTGRTGELF
v_call: TRBV7-9; cdr3_aa: ASRAGTSGIMETQY
v_call: TRBV5-8; cdr3_aa: ASSSQDEKLF
v_call: TRBV14; cdr3_aa: ASSRTHYNEQF
v_call: TRBV7-2; cdr3_aa: ASSLPRGGRLGVSEAF
v_call: TRBV19; cdr3_aa: ASSASGSNEKLF
v_call: TRBV5-1; cdr3_aa: ASSFRQGEGYT
v_call: TRBV6-1; cdr3_aa: ASSEREGSVGNTIY
v_call: TRBV7-9; cdr3_aa: ASSFTYNEQF
v_call: TRBV11-2; cdr3_aa: ASSLDSGTGANTEAF
v_call: TRBV4-3; cdr3_aa: ASSPRLVDTQY
v_call: TRBV6-5; cdr3_aa: ASRRQGITGELF
v_call: TRBV6-5; cdr3_aa: ASSYGGQSTDTQY
v_call: TRBV29-1; cdr3_aa: SVEDPYGGSNYGYT
v_call: TRBV5-4; cdr3_aa: ASRKTSAEGNEQF
v_call: TRBV6-6; cdr3_aa: ASSSTGGGNQPQH
v_call: TRBV27; cdr3_aa: ASSLSVTYEQY
v_call: TRBV9; cdr3_aa: ASSVAGGGYGYT
v_call: TRBV25-1; cdr3_aa: ASSEYGDRGRETQY
v_call: TRBV18; cdr3_aa: ASSPQTGAITYNEQF
v_call: TRBV29-1; cdr3_aa: SVAGGDQPQH
v_call: TRBV27; cdr3_aa: ASSHRPQTQPQH
v_call: TRBV19; cdr3_aa: ASNIPPNVLT
v_call: TRBV11-3; cdr3_aa: ASSLGQGWPKGPEAF
v_call: TRBV29-1; cdr3_aa: SVEKGLAPQETQY
v_call: TRBV30; cdr3_aa: AWSGPRSGRLETQY
v_call: TRBV5-6; cdr3_aa: ASSPRASFKTIY
v_call: TRBV9; cdr3_aa: ASSVDRAGPQH
v_call: TRBV20-1; cdr3_aa: SAWRDRGY
v_call: TRBV6-6; cdr3_aa: ASTPRAGTSNTEAF
v_call: TRBV25-1; cdr3_aa: ASSESQGQGYPYNEQF
v_call: TRBV11-2; cdr3_aa: ASTAITSGMGGELF
v_call: TRBV2; cdr3_aa: ASSEARTGDNQPQH
v_call: TRBV2; cdr3_aa: ASTGERMNTEAF
v_call: TRBV10-1; cdr3_aa: ASSERGQETQY